This TCR beta chain is from a study of spatial heterogeneity in lung cancer. TCRdb re-analysed the 5' RACE reads in MiXCR, keeping a single row per CDR3 protein. This sample has about 26,000 distinct CDR3 sequences; around 6% occur once, and the top ten carry 20% to 25%. Time point of the sample: blood at routine non-recurrence follow-up after resection. Unsorted whole RNA from tumor, nontumor lung or frozen PBMC underwent sequencing. The source of this sequence is a male donor with early-stage non-small cell lung cancer. The material was PBMCs, obtained at follow-up.

The CDR3 DNA is TGTGCCAGCAGGACCGACAGGGGAGTTAATTCACCCCTCCACTTT. Encoded protein: CASRTDRGVNSPLHF. This chain uses TRBV27 with TRBJ1-6, with 8 bases that match TRBD1. This CDR3 comprises 15 residues. CDR1 and CDR2 (germline): MNHEY, SMNVEV (reference sequence). J lost 6 bases, V lost 6 bases, and 7 bases had no gene match.